This T cell receptor (beta chain) was recorded in a study of blood T cell repertoires in COVID-19 (dated by TCRdb to about 2020). Turning to the overall study: Samples covering the acute and convalescent phases of COVID-19 were provided by collaborators in the United States, Italy and Spain. Samples came from the ongoing ImmuneRACE study (first 160 participants) plus 1,254 subjects from 6 global collaborators. The dataset comprised deeply sampled blood TCRbeta repertoires from subjects exposed to, actively infected with, or recovered from COVID-19. Where available, HLA class I and class II types were taken from metadata supplied by the sample provider and were not determined by assay-based typing. Sample metadata almost always included a de-identified subject ID, COVID-19 status, age in years and sex. The prospective study material was composed of cDNA or gDNA derived from T cells, B-cell-depleted T cells, or PBMCs. The repertoires were made available in a free public database intended to serve as a resource for research on the immune response to SARS-CoV-2.

Trimming removed 5 bases from V and 5 bases from J; the gene matches leave 5 bases unexplained. CDR1 and CDR2 were assigned from the germline V gene (reference sequence) as MNHEY and SMNVEV. From the cysteine through the phenylalanine, the CDR3 covers 15 amino acids. Only the CDR3 DNA stays, 45 bases, in frame from base 1. Participants in the prospective study were enrolled through a virtual design, were aged 18 to 89 years, and lived in roughly 25 United States geographic areas. Cohort assignment in the prospective study relied on participant-reported clinical history from a screening survey and a study questionnaire. Exposed participants had been in contact, within 2 weeks of entering the study, with a person who had a PCR-confirmed or clinician-diagnosed case of COVID-19. Mobile phlebotomists in the prospective study collected whole blood, serum and a nasopharyngeal or oropharyngeal swab from every participant. Over an approximately 2-month period, participants in the prospective study had the option of providing additional blood draws and questionnaires. Blood samples from the prospective study were shipped frozen or at room temperature prior to DNA extraction.

TCRbeta CDR3 regions were amplified from genomic DNA using the immunoSEQ Assay, a bias-controlled multiplex PCR. Per the authors' processing: Nucleated cell counts per sample were estimated from amplification of reference gene primers within the assay. Sequence reads were collapsed and filtered to measure the absolute abundance of every unique TCRbeta CDR3 rearrangement. For each sample, productive Simpson clonality was calculated as the square root of Simpson's diversity index across productive rearrangements. TCRdb carries this immuneACCESS record with in-frame sequences only. Its versions omit some clonotypes, under half of them owing to an unresolved V gene in the studies checked, with the rest unexplained. That table furnishes V, J and clone size, whereas the DNA furnished D and trimming. Counted in this sample were a few hundred thousand clones; 88% of them appeared once. The ten biggest clones cover just over 1% of the sample.

To note about this clone: Its antigen remains undetermined. No much larger clonotype is one base removed from it; base qualities were not supplied.

Study-wide findings and limitations: The quantity of clinical and demographic metadata differed by source and by participant and was supplied without curation.

This chain joins TRBV27 to TRBJ2-6, with TRBD1 identical over 8 junction bases. The source is a woman aged 25 to 39 who had been exposed to COVID-19. Sequenced: PBMCs or T cells enriched from blood (not recorded which). At the DNA level, the sequence is TGTGCCAGCAGTCCAGGGGGCGCTCGGGCCAACGTCCTGACTTTC. This encodes CASSPGGARANVLTF.